This is a list of T cell receptor beta chains from one sample in a study of molecular identifiers for immune sequencing clone quantification. MiXCR was run by TCRdb on the PCR reads, yielding one entry per CDR3 protein. Of about 510,000 distinct CDR3 sequences in the sample, around 23% were seen once. Sequencing was carried out using naive CD8+ T cells from blood, with Jurkat cell RNA spiked in. The receptor source for this set is a human donor in good health. Some libraries in this study had Jurkat cell RNA spiked in. Both conserved end residues are part of each CDR3. The D gene is left open where the match is weak. Only some rows state a clone size, as once, few, many or a class for expanded clones.

abundance	j_gene	d_gene	v_gene	CDR3aa	CDR3nt
many	TRBJ1-4	.	TRBV5-5	CASSLERVGTTNEKLFF	TGTGCCAGCAGCTTGGAGAGAGTCGGGACAACTAATGAAAAACTGTTTTTT
many	TRBJ1-1	.	TRBV4-1	CASSRTRTDRAFF	TGCGCCAGCAGCCGGACTAGGACAGATCGAGCTTTCTTT
many	TRBJ2-5	.	TRBV11-2	CASSLWDTQETQYF	TGTGCCAGCAGCTTATGGGACACCCAAGAGACCCAGTACTTC
.	TRBJ2-2	.	TRBV19	CASSSRRLTLDTGELFF	TGTGCCAGTAGTTCGCGCCGATTAACCCTAGACACCGGGGAGCTGTTTTTT
.	TRBJ2-7	.	TRBV20-1	CSARDLSLSSPGSRPYEQYF	TGCAGTGCTAGAGATCTTTCACTTAGTTCCCCCGGATCTCGTCCCTACGAGCAGTACTTC
.	TRBJ1-5	.	TRBV19	CASTPWAEDQPQHF	TGTGCCAGTACCCCCTGGGCAGAGGATCAGCCCCAGCATTTT
few	TRBJ1-2	.	TRBV2	CASSEAPIF	TGTGCCAGCAGTGAAGCCCCTATCTTC
.	TRBJ2-3	TRBD1	TRBV27	CANNPLGPTGGSTDPPYF	TGTGCCAACAATCCCCTAGGCCCCACAGGGGGGAGCACAGATCCGCCGTATTTT
.	TRBJ2-3	.	TRBV20-1	CSARPYATPTPSIDTQYF	TGCAGTGCTAGACCCTATGCGACGCCTACTCCTAGCATAGATACGCAGTATTTT
many	TRBJ2-3	.	TRBV30	CAWSVVVTDTQYF	TGTGCCTGGAGTGTAGTAGTCACAGATACGCAGTATTTT
.	TRBJ2-7	TRBD2	TRBV10-3	CAFSEGSGGYEQYF	TGTGCCTTCAGTGAGGGGTCGGGAGGGTACGAGCAGTACTTC
many	TRBJ2-5	.	TRBV30	CAWSPTRSETQYF	TGTGCCTGGAGTCCGACTAGGTCGGAGACCCAGTACTTC
many	TRBJ1-2	.	TRBV2	CAWSERSYGYTF	TGTGCTTGGTCAGAGCGGAGCTATGGCTACACCTTC
.	TRBJ2-7	.	TRBV6-2/TRBV6-3	CASSWGGTYEQHF	TGTGCCAGCAGTTGGGGGGGCACCTACGAGCAGCACTTC
.	TRBJ1-1	.	TRBV20-1	CSARGWNPMAESTEAFF	TGCAGTGCTAGAGGCTGGAACCCCATGGCTGAGAGCACTGAAGCTTTCTTT
.	TRBJ2-7	.	TRBV20-1	CSARGGLGEQYF	TGCAGTGCTAGGGGGGGTTTAGGCGAGCAGTACTTC
.	TRBJ1-3	.	TRBV28	CASSLTRESGSTIYF	TGTGCCAGCAGTTTGACTAGGGAGTCTGGAAGCACCATATATTTT
few	TRBJ2-7	.	TRBV20-1	CSAREENPYEQYF	TGCAGTGCTAGAGAGGAGAATCCCTACGAGCAGTACTTC
few	TRBJ1-1	.	TRBV29-1	CSVWVRGNTEAFF	TGCAGCGTTTGGGTCAGGGGGAACACTGAAGCTTTCTTT
few	TRBJ2-2	TRBD2	TRBV13	CASSFPTSGRGPGELFF	TGTGCCAGCAGCTTCCCCACTAGCGGGAGGGGTCCCGGGGAGCTGTTTTTT
many	TRBJ1-1	.	TRBV7-2	CASSTRGGTEAFF	TGTGCCAGCAGTACTCGGGGCGGCACTGAAGCTTTCTTT
many	TRBJ2-3	TRBD1	TRBV7-9	CASSTGTGGYRTDTQYF	TGTGCCAGCAGCACCGGGACAGGGGGCTACCGCACAGATACGCAGTATTTT
.	TRBJ2-7	.	TRBV20-1	CSARLIGDHYF	TGCAGTGCTAGATTGATCGGCGACCACTACTTC
few	TRBJ2-1	TRBD1	TRBV24-1	CATTQGPGQEQFF	TGTGCCACCACACAGGGGCCGGGACAGGAGCAGTTCTTC
.	TRBJ2-2	TRBD1	TRBV5-4	CASSPKTGNFRTGELFF	TGTGCCAGCAGTCCGAAGACAGGGAATTTTAGGACCGGGGAGCTGTTTTTT
few	TRBJ1-2	.	TRBV4-1	CASSQDWGNYGYTF	TGCGCCAGCAGCCAAGATTGGGGTAACTATGGCTACACCTTC
once	TRBJ1-5	.	TRBV21-1	CASRGAGQHF	TGTGCCAGCAGGGGTGCGGGCCAGCATTTT
.	TRBJ2-2	TRBD1	TRBV30	CAWTQGALNTGELFF	TGTGCCTGGACTCAGGGGGCGCTGAACACCGGGGAGCTGTTTTTT
.	TRBJ2-1	TRBD1	TRBV30	CAWGPGQSSYNEQFF	TGTGCCTGGGGCCCGGGACAGAGCTCCTACAATGAGCAGTTCTTC
many	TRBJ1-1	.	TRBV29-1	CSVLVMNTEAFF	TGCAGCGTTCTAGTCATGAACACTGAAGCTTTCTTT
once	TRBJ2-7	.	TRBV2	CASRRPSGVSGVYEQYF	TGTGCCAGCAGACGCCCTTCGGGGGTCTCCGGGGTCTACGAGCAGTACTTC
many	TRBJ2-3	.	TRBV24-1	CATSDLRSGESDTQYF	TGTGCCACCAGTGATTTGAGGAGCGGTGAGTCAGATACGCAGTATTTT
.	TRBJ2-5	.	TRBV19	CASSIGAGEFGETQYF	TGTGCCAGTAGTATTGGGGCAGGGGAGTTTGGAGAGACCCAGTACTTC
many	TRBJ2-7	TRBD2	TRBV29-1	CSVELLAGSSYEQYF	TGCAGCGTTGAGCTCCTAGCGGGGAGCTCCTACGAGCAGTACTTC
few	TRBJ1-1	.	TRBV30	CAWSRGRASGTEAFF	TGTGCCTGGAGTAGGGGGAGGGCTTCGGGCACTGAAGCTTTCTTT